The rows below give T cell receptor beta chains drawn from one sample of a study of regulatory T cells in long-lasting Graves disease. One entry per CDR3 protein, called by TCRdb with MiXCR from the multiplex PCR reads. The table lists more than 400,000 distinct CDR3 sequences, about 16% of them singletons. This same sample was also part of a study on T cells in Graves' hyperthyroidism and ophthalmopathy.

This sample comprised peripheral blood mononuclear cells (PBMCs), obtained at new diagnosis, from a patient treated with antithyroid drugs. The receptors come from a man aged 35-49 years with Graves disease. Both conserved end residues are part of each CDR3. The listing skips clone size in some rows; elsewhere it reads once, few, many or a size class.

j_call	clone_size	v_call	cdr3_aa
TRBJ1-5	many	TRBV12-3/TRBV12-4	CASSGRDQRAQPQHF
TRBJ1-5	-	TRBV12-3/TRBV12-4	CASSTMGGSNQPQHF
TRBJ2-3	many	TRBV2	CASSYFLQGATDTQYF
TRBJ2-1	many	TRBV2	CASEKDYNEQFF
TRBJ1-2	-	TRBV12-3/TRBV12-4	CASSSRGQIYGYTF
TRBJ2-1	many	TRBV10-2	CASSEGGVAGRGEQFF
TRBJ2-7	few	TRBV19	CASSISTGTDTEQYF
TRBJ2-1	few	TRBV28	CASSSGGGEGNNEQFF
TRBJ2-1	few	TRBV5-5	CASISKGDSYNEQFF
TRBJ1-5	many	TRBV2	CASSEAGPLLGNQPQHF
TRBJ1-2	-	TRBV7-2	CASSLDPELAARRGYTF
TRBJ2-5	few	TRBV5-1	CASSLAYNPPGAIQETQYF
TRBJ2-3	many	TRBV12-3/TRBV12-4	CASRTSGRDTQYF
TRBJ2-7	few	TRBV15	CATSDHDRPYEQYF
TRBJ1-6	few	TRBV6-5	CASSYSGTANYSPLHF
TRBJ2-5	few	TRBV29-1	CSVSGTGTVFGETQYF
TRBJ1-6	many	TRBV28	CASSLSSGPHSPLHF
TRBJ2-1	few	TRBV20-1	CSAASGGSFNEQFF
TRBJ2-5	many	TRBV11-2	CASSFGLAGVETQYF
TRBJ2-5	few	TRBV15	CATSSHPGLAGQETQYF
TRBJ2-1	few	TRBV11-2	CASSFRGRSLGDEQFF
-	few	TRBV11-3	CASTPGRGPGNIQYF
TRBJ2-2	many	TRBV28	CASSLGFWKNTNTGELFF
TRBJ2-3	-	TRBV6-2/TRBV6-3	CASTSRRTQYF
TRBJ2-3	many	TRBV6-2/TRBV6-3	CASSYGREYYTDTQYF
TRBJ2-3	many	TRBV11-2	CASSSGERAGDTQYF
TRBJ2-1	many	TRBV18	CASSPQITSYNEQFF
TRBJ2-3	few	TRBV20-1	CSARDQASGTDTQYF
TRBJ2-1	-	TRBV29-1	CSAIGGLARSEQFF
TRBJ2-7	few	TRBV7-9	CASIRGDSLAEQYF
TRBJ2-1	many	TRBV24-1	CATSDPFDSHHPSYNEQFF
TRBJ2-3	many	TRBV3-1	CASSQTLAERDTQYF
TRBJ2-5	many	TRBV9	CASSPEDRPQETQYF
TRBJ2-3	many	TRBV5-1	CASSYLSGRAGDTQYF
TRBJ2-1	-	TRBV6-5	CASSSPGLVDEQFF
TRBJ2-7	many	TRBV15	CATRGKESYEQYF
TRBJ2-7	once	TRBV6-2/TRBV6-3	CASGSRYEQYF
TRBJ2-4	few	TRBV11-2	CASSLPPALGLQGENIQYF
TRBJ2-3	-	TRBV5-6	CASSLPSGDTQYF
TRBJ1-1	-	TRBV27	CASSLSNRGPRLNTEAFF
TRBJ1-5	-	TRBV6-1	CASRIQGTNQPQHF
TRBJ2-6	-	TRBV18	CASSPQGVSGANVLTF